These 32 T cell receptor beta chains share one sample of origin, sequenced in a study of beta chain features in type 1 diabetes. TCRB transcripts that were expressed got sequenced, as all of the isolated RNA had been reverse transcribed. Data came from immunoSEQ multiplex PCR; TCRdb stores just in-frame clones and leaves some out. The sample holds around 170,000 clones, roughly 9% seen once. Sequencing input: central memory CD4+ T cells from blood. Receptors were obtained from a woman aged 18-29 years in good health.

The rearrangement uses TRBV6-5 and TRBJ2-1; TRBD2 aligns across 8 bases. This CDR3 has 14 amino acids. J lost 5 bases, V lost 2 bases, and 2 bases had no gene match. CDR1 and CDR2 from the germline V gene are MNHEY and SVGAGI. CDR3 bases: TGTGCCAGCAGTTACGGGACTAGAAACAATGAGCAGTTCTTC. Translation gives CASSYGTRNNEQFF.

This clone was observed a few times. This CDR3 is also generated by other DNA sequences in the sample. The chain's CDR3 is CASSLVLETQYF. The CDR3 region has the DNA TGTGCCAGCAGCTTAGTTCTCGAGACCCAGTACTTC. The rearrangement links TRBV11-2 to TRBJ2-5; D is ambiguous. The V gene lost 1 base and the J gene lost 5 bases, with 5 bases spanning the gap. The germline V gene encodes CDR1 SGHAT and CDR2 FQNNGV. The CDR3 is made up of 12 amino acids.

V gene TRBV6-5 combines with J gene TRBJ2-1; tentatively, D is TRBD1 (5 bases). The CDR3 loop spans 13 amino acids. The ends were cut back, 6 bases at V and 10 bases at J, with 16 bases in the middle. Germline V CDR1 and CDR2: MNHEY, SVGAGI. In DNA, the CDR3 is TGTGCCAGCAGACGACACCAGGGTCAGGAGCAGTTCTTC. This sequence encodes CASRRHQGQEQFF.

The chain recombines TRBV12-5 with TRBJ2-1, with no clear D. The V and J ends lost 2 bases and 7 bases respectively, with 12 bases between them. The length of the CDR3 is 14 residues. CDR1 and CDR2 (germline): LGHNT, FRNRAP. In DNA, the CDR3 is TGTGCTAGTGGTTTGCCGAGCCGAGGTAATGAGCAGTTCTTC. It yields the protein CASGLPSRGNEQFF.

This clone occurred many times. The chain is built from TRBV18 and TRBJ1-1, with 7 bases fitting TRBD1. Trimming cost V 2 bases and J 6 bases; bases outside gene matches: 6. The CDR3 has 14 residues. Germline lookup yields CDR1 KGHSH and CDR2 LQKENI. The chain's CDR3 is CASSPYDRDAEAFF. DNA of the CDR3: TGTGCCAGCTCACCATACGACAGGGACGCTGAAGCTTTCTTT. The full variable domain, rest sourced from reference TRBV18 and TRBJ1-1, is NAGVMQNPRHLVRRRGQEARLRCSPMKGHSHVYWYRQLPEEGLKFMVYLQKENIIDESGMPKERFSAEFPKEGPSILRIQQVVRGDSAAYFCASSPYDRDAEAFFGQGTRLTVV.

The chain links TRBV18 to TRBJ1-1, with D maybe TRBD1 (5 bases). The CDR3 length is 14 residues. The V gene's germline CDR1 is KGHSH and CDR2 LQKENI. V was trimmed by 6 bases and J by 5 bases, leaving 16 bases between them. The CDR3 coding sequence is TGTGCCAGCTCTCCGAATCAGGGTCGGACTGAAGCTTTCTTT. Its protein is CASSPNQGRTEAFF.

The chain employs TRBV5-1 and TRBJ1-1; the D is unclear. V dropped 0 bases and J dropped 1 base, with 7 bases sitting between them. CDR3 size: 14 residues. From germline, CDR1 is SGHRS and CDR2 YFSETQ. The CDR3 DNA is TGCGCCAGCAGCTTGGGGGAGAGGAACACTGAAGCTTTCTTT. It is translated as CASSLGERNTEAFF.

The CDR3 sequence is CSVGQQPQHF. CDR3 coding DNA: TGCAGCGTTGGTCAACAGCCCCAGCATTTT. The chain has TRBV29-1 and TRBJ1-5; D gene ambiguous. The V end lost 4 bases, the J end lost 7 bases, and 5 bases lay between the germline ends. The CDR3 has 10 amino acids. Germline values: CDR1 SQVTM, CDR2 ANQGSEA.

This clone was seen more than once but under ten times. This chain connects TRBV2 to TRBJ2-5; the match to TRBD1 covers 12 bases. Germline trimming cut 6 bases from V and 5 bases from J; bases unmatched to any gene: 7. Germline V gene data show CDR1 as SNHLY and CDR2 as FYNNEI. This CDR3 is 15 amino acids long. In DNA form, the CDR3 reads TGTGCCAGCAGCCCGGGACAGGGGGCGTGGGAGACCCAGTACTTC. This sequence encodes CASSPGQGAWETQYF.

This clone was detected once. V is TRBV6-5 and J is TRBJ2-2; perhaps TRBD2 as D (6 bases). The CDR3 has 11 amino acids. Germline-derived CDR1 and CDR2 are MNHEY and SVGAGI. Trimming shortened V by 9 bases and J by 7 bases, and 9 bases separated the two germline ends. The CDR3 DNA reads TGTGCCAGTAGGAGGGGCGGGGAGCTGTTTTTT. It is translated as CASRRGGELFF.

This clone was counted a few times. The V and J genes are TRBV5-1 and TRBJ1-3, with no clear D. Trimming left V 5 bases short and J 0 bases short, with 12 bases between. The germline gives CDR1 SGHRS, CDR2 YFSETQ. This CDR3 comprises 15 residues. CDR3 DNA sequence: TGCGCCAGCAGTCCCACAGCGGACTCTGGAAACACCATATATTTT. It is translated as CASSPTADSGNTIYF.

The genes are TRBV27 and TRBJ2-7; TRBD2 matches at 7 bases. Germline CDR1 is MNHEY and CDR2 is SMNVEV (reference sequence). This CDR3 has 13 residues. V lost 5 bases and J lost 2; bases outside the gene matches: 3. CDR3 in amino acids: CASSGTTTYEQYF. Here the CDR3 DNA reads TGTGCCAGCAGTGGGACTACCACCTACGAGCAGTACTTC.

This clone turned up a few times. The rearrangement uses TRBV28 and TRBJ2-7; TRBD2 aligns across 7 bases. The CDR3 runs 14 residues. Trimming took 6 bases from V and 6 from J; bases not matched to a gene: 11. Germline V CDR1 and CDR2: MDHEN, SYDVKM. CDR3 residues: CASRLPLAGTEQYF. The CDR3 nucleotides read TGTGCCAGCAGACTACCGTTAGCGGGTACCGAGCAGTACTTC.

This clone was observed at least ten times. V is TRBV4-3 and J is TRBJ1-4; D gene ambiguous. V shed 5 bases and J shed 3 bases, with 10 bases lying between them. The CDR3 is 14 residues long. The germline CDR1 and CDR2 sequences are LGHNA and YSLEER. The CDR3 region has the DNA TGCGCCAGCAGCGTCGGTGGAGCTAATGAAAAACTGTTTTTT. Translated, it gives CASSVGGANEKLFF.

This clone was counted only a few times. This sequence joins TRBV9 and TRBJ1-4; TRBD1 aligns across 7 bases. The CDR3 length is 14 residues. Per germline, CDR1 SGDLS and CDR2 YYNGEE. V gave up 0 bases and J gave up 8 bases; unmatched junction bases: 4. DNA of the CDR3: TGTGCCAGCAGCGTAGCCTCGACAGGGGAAAAACTGTTTTTT. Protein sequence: CASSVASTGEKLFF.

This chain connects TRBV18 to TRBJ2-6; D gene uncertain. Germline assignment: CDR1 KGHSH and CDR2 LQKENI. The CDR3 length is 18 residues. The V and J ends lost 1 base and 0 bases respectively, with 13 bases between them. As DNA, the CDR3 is TGTGCCAGCTCACCACGAGACAACGGAAACTCTGGGGCCAACGTCCTGACTTTC. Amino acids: CASSPRDNGNSGANVLTF.

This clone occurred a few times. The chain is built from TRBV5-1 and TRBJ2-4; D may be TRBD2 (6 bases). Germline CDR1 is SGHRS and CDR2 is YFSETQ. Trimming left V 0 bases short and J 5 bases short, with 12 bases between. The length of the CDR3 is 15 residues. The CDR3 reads CASSLDGRTQNIQYF. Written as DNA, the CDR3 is TGCGCCAGCAGCTTGGATGGGAGGACACAAAACATTCAGTACTTC.

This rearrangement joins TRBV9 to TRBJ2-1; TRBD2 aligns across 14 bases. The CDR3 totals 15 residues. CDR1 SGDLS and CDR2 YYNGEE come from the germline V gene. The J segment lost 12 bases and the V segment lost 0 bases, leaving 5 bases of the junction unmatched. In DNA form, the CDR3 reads TGTGCCAGCAGCGTAGATGGGACTAGCGGGAGATCGCAGTTCTTC. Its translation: CASSVDGTSGRSQFF.

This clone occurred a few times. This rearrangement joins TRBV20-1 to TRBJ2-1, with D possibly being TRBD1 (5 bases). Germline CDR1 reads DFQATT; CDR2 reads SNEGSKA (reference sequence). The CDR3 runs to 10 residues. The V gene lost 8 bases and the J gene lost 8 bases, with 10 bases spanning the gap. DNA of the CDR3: TGCAGTTTAAACAGGCATGAGCAGTTCTTC. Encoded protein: CSLNRHEQFF.

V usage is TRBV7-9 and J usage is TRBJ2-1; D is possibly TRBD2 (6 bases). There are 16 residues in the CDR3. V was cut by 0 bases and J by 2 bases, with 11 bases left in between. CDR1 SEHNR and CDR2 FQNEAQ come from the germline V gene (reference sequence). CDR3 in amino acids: CASSLAGGSAYNEQFF. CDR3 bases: TGTGCCAGCAGCTTAGCTGGGGGGAGTGCCTACAATGAGCAGTTCTTC.

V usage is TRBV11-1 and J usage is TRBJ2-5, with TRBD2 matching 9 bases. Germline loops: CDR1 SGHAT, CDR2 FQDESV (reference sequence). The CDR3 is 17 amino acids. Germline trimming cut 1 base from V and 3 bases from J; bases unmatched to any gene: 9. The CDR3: CASSLGTTSGFEETQYF. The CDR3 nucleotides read TGTGCCAGCAGCTTAGGTACGACTAGCGGATTCGAAGAGACCCAGTACTTC.

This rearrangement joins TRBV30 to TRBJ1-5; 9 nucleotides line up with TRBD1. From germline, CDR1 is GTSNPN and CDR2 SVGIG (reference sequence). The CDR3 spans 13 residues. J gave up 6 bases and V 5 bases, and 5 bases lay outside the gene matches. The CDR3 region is CAWGTGLSQPQHF. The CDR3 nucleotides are TGTGCCTGGGGGACAGGGTTATCTCAGCCCCAGCATTTT.

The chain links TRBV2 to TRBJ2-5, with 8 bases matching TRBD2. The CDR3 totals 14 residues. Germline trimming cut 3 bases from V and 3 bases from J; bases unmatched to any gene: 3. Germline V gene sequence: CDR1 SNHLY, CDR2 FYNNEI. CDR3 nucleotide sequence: TGTGCCAGCAGTGATAACGGGGGGGAAGAGACCCAGTACTTC. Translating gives CASSDNGGEETQYF.

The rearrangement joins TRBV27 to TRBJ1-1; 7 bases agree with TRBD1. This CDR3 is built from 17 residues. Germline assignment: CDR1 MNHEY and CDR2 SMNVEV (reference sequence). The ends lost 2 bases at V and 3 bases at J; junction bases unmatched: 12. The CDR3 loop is CASSLRQEGRGDTEAFF. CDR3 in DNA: TGTGCCAGCAGTTTACGACAGGAGGGCAGGGGGGACACTGAAGCTTTCTTT.

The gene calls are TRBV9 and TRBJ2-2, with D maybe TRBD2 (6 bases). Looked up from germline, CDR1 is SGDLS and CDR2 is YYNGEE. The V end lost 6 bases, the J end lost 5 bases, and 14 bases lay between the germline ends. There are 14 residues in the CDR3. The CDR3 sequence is CASTLWGETGELFF. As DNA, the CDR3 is TGTGCCAGCACCTTATGGGGGGAGACCGGGGAGCTGTTTTTT.

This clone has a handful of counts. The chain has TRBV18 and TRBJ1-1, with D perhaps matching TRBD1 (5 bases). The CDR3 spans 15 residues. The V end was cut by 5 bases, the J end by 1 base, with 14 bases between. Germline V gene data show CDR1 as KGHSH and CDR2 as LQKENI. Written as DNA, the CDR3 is TGTGCCAGCTCATCCCGGACACCCCGGAACACTGAAGCTTTCTTT. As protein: CASSSRTPRNTEAFF.

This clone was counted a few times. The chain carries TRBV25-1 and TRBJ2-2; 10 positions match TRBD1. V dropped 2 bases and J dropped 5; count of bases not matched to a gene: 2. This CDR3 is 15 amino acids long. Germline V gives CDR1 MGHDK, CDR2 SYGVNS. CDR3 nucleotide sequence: TGTGCCAGCAGTGAACCGGGACAGGGGACCGGGGAGCTGTTTTTT. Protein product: CASSEPGQGTGELFF.

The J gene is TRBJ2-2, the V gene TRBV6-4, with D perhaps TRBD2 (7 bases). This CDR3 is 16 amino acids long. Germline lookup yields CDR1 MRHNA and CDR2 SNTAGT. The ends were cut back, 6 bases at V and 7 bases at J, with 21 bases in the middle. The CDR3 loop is CASRPIGGGVFGELFF. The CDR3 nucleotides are TGTGCCAGCAGACCCATAGGGGGGGGAGTCTTCGGGGAGCTGTTTTTT.

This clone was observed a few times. CDR3 nucleotides: TGTGCCTACGGGACAGGGAGCACAGATACGCAGTATTTT. As protein: CAYGTGSTDTQYF. The genes are TRBV30 and TRBJ2-3; 9 positions agree with TRBD1. The germline CDR1 and CDR2 sequences are GTSNPN and SVGIG (reference sequence). This CDR3 is built from 13 residues. The J segment lost 0 bases and the V segment lost 7 bases, leaving 2 bases of the junction unmatched.

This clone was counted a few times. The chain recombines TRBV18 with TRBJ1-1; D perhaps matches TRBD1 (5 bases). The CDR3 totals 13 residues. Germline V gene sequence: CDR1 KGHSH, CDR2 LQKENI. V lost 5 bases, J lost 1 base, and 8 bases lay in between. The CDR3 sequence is CASSVDRNTEAFF. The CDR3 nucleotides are TGTGCCAGCTCAGTCGACAGGAACACTGAAGCTTTCTTT.

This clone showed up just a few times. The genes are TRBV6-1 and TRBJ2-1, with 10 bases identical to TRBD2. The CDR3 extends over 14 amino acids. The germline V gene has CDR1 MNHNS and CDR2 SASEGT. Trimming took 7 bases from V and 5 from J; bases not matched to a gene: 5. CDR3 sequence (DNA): TGTGCCAGCAAGGGAGCGGGGGGGGACAATGAGCAGTTCTTC. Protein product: CASKGAGGDNEQFF.

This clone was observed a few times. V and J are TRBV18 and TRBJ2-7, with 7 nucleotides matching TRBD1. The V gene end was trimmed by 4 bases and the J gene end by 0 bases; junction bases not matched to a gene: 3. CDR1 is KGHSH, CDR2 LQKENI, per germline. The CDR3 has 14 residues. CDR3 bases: TGTGCCAGCTCACTTGGGACAGTCTCCTACGAGCAGTACTTC. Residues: CASSLGTVSYEQYF.